This T cell receptor (beta chain) came from a study of tumor-infiltrating lymphocytes in glioblastoma multiforme. TCR beta libraries were built from RNA through three nested multiplex PCR rounds using modified ARM-PCR. TCRdb reprocessed the multiplex PCR reads with MiXCR, giving one entry per CDR3 protein. This sample has 25,000 to 40,000 distinct CDR3 sequences; approximately 60% occur once, and the top ten carry around 35%. This clonotype came up once. Its antigen is not known. The CDR3 does not end in the conserved phenylalanine or tryptophan, so this is likely a read error. The study, taken as a whole, reports: Only one glioblastoma patient had TCR and mutation analysis.

Germline CDR1 reads LNHDA; CDR2 reads SQIVND (reference sequence). Trimming removed 5 bases at V and 3 bases at J, with 17 bases between. The CDR3 covers 16 residues. The source is a male donor with glioblastoma. The sample taken for sequencing was brain tumor tissue. V usage is TRBV19 and J usage is TRBJ1-5, with D uncertain. The CDR3 DNA follows: TGTGCCAGTAGTCAAGGGATGGCAGGTTTCAATCAGCCCCAGCATTTG. Its translation: CASSQGMAGFNQPQHL.